The 30 T cell receptor beta chains listed next were all sequenced from one sample in a study of blood T cell repertoires in COVID-19. The table came from immunoSEQ multiplex PCR; TCRdb's copy has only in-frame clones and leaves some out. The data hold some 90,000 clones, with 70% to 90% observed a single time. The sequenced material came from peripheral blood. These receptors came from a human donor in a cohort sampled during active COVID-19.

The genes are TRBV5-1 and TRBJ1-4; the D is unclear. Germline CDR1 reads SGHRS; CDR2 reads YFSETQ. The CDR3 is 14 amino acids. Trimming took off 6 bases at V and 3 bases at J, with 12 bases between the two ends. The CDR3 DNA follows: TGCGCCAGCAAGTTATGGGGAGCTAATGAAAAACTGTTTTTT. Protein product: CASKLWGANEKLFF.

V usage is TRBV7-8 and J usage is TRBJ2-7, with 7 nucleotides matching TRBD1. The CDR3 totals 14 residues. Looked up from germline, CDR1 is SGHVS and CDR2 is FQNEAQ. V shed 5 bases, J shed 3 bases, and the junction held 7 bases outside the gene matches. The CDR3 here is CASSMTGTGYEQYF. The CDR3 coding sequence is TGTGCCAGCAGCATGACAGGGACGGGCTACGAGCAGTACTTC.

V usage is TRBV3-1 (or the pseudogene TRBV3-2) and J usage is TRBJ1-2; D is unresolved. V lost 0 bases, J lost 14 bases, and 13 bases lay in between. The CDR3 extends over 12 amino acids. Germline V CDR1 and CDR2: LGHDT, YNNKEL (reference sequence). CDR3 region: CASSQESGYVTF. The DNA of the CDR3 is TGTGCCAGCAGCCAAGAGTCGGGGTATGTAACCTTC.

The sample holds one count of this clone. The chain joins TRBV20-1 to TRBJ1-4; weak D call: TRBD1 (5 bases). The germline CDR1 and CDR2 sequences are DFQATT and SNEGSKA (reference sequence). The V and J ends lost 3 bases and 7 bases respectively, with 18 bases between them. This CDR3 comprises 15 residues. CDR3 sequence: CSASSPQSRAEKLFF. Here the CDR3 DNA reads TGCAGTGCTAGTAGTCCTCAATCCAGGGCTGAAAAACTGTTTTTT.

Only one count was recorded for this clone. CDR3: CATTQSPRDRGSEGYTF. Written as DNA, the CDR3 is TGTGCCACCACCCAGAGTCCCCGGGACAGGGGTTCGGAAGGCTACACCTTC. This sequence joins TRBV15 and TRBJ1-2, with 10 positions matching TRBD1. CDR3 length: 17 amino acids. J gave up 8 bases and V 7 bases, and 19 bases lay outside the gene matches. In germline, CDR1 is LNHNV, CDR2 YYDKDF (reference sequence). Combining the CDR3 with reference TRBV15 and TRBJ1-2 gives the whole variable domain DAMVIQNPRYQVTQFGKPVTLSCSQTLNHNVMYWYQQKSSQAPKLLFHYYDKDFNNEADTPDNFQSRRPNTSFCFLDIRSPGLGDTAMYLCATTQSPRDRGSEGYTFGSGTRLTVV.

Details on this clone: The sample contains more than one DNA sequence encoding this CDR3. The chain links TRBV7-2 to TRBJ1-2, with 7 bases aligning to TRBD1. CDR3 length equals 14 residues. V gave up 5 bases and J gave up 3 bases; unmatched junction bases: 6. Germline-derived CDR1 and CDR2 are SGHTA and FQGNSA. The CDR3 region is CASSLRQGDYGYTF. CDR3 nucleotide sequence: TGTGCCAGCAGCCTACGACAGGGCGACTATGGCTACACCTTC.

The V call is TRBV9, the J call TRBJ2-1; TRBD1 might be the D (6 bases). Trimming removed 4 bases at V and 0 bases at J, with 11 bases between. Germline CDR1 reads SGDLS; CDR2 reads YYNGEE. The CDR3 covers 15 residues. In DNA form, the CDR3 reads TGTGCCAGCAGCTTCCGGGACAACTCCTACAATGAGCAGTTCTTC. Protein: CASSFRDNSYNEQFF.

The chain links TRBV7-6 to TRBJ2-3, with 7 bases fitting TRBD1. Looked up from germline, CDR1 is SGHVS and CDR2 is FNYEAQ. Trimming removed 5 bases from V and 1 base from J; junction bases left unmatched: 6. The CDR3 loop spans 15 amino acids. The CDR3 DNA is TGTGCCAGCAGCCCTAGACAGGGAGGCACAGATACGCAGTATTTT. As protein: CASSPRQGGTDTQYF.

The chain uses TRBV10-3 and TRBJ1-6; TRBD1 might be the D (5 bases). CDR3 length: 14 residues. Germline V CDR1 and CDR2: ENHRY, SYGVKD. Trimming removed 5 bases at V and 10 bases at J, with 15 bases between. The DNA for the CDR3 is TGTGCCATCAGTCCCCAGGGCGGTGACTCACCCCTCCACTTT. This gives the protein CAISPQGGDSPLHF.

The rearrangement joins TRBV4-2 to TRBJ2-3, with 14 bases identical to TRBD2. The junction had 9 bases not matched to a gene; V was cut back by 4 bases and J by 0 bases. Germline CDR1 reads LGHNA; CDR2 reads YNFKEQ. CDR3 length: 19 amino acids. The CDR3 DNA reads TGTGCCAGCAGCCGGACCGGGACTAGCGGGAGCGACAGCACAGATACGCAGTATTTT. This sequence encodes CASSRTGTSGSDSTDTQYF.

The sample holds one count of this clone. This rearrangement joins TRBV30 to TRBJ2-2, with D possibly TRBD1 on 6 matching bases. CDR1 is GTSNPN and CDR2 is SVGIG in the germline V gene (reference sequence). The CDR3 is 13 amino acids. Trimming left V 0 bases short and J 4 bases short, with 6 bases between. The CDR3 DNA follows: TGTGCCTGGAGTGTAGGGGGCACCGGGGAGCTGTTTTTT. This gives the protein CAWSVGGTGELFF.

The chain uses TRBV30 and TRBJ2-1; D not certain. Germline assignment: CDR1 GTSNPN and CDR2 SVGIG (reference sequence). This CDR3 is 14 amino acids long. V lost 4 bases and J lost 0, with 10 bases in between. The CDR3 nucleotides read TGTGCCTGGAATGAGAAGAACTCCTACAATGAGCAGTTCTTC. Its protein product is CAWNEKNSYNEQFF.

The sample holds one count of this clone. The V and J genes are TRBV5-4 and TRBJ2-1; perhaps TRBD2 as D (5 bases). Deletions cut 5 bases from V and 5 bases from J, with 8 bases between. In germline, CDR1 is SGHNT, CDR2 YYREEE (reference sequence). The length of the CDR3 is 12 residues. The CDR3 DNA reads TGTGCCAGCAGGGAGACTAACAATGAGCAGTTCTTC. Translation gives CASRETNNEQFF.

The chain recombines TRBV28 with TRBJ1-2; the match to TRBD1 covers 10 bases. V was pared by 3 bases and J by 8 bases, with 0 bases of the junction left unmatched. This CDR3 contains 12 residues. CDR1 and CDR2 (germline): MDHEN, SYDVKM. CDR3 DNA: TGTGCCAGCAGTTTGACAGGGGGCGGCTACACCTTC. Translated: CASSLTGGGYTF.

This clone has a handful of counts. The V gene is TRBV7-2, the J gene TRBJ2-7; 9 bases map to TRBD2. Per germline, CDR1 SGHTA and CDR2 FQGNSA. Trimming removed 1 base from V and 0 bases from J; junction bases left unmatched: 4. The CDR3 totals 16 residues. The chain's CDR3 is CASSLDVSGSSYEQYF. The CDR3 DNA follows: TGTGCCAGCAGCTTAGATGTTAGCGGGAGCTCCTACGAGCAGTACTTC.

V and J are TRBV7-9 and TRBJ2-3; D may be TRBD2 (6 bases). Trimming took off 0 bases at V and 0 bases at J, with 10 bases between the two ends. In germline, CDR1 is SEHNR, CDR2 FQNEAQ (reference sequence). The CDR3 has 16 residues. CDR3 sequence: CASSLAPGVSTDTQYF. CDR3 coding DNA: TGTGCCAGCAGCTTAGCCCCGGGGGTAAGCACAGATACGCAGTATTTT.

The chain joins TRBV2 to TRBJ1-4; 7 nucleotides agree with TRBD1. Trimming at V came to 6 bases and at J to 4 bases, leaving 5 bases not matched to a gene. CDR3 size: 14 residues. Germline CDR1 and CDR2: SNHLY and FYNNEI. The CDR3 spells CASSRQGDNEKLFF. CDR3 DNA: TGTGCCAGCAGCCGACAGGGAGATAATGAAAAACTGTTTTTT.

The V call is TRBV6-5, the J call TRBJ2-1; 10 bases fit TRBD2. Germline V CDR1 and CDR2: MNHEY, SVGAGI. This CDR3 comprises 15 residues. The V gene end was trimmed by 1 base and the J gene end by 7 bases; junction bases not matched to a gene: 4. CDR3 bases: TGTGCCAGCAGTTACTTAGGGACTAGCGTGAATGAGCAGTTCTTC. Translation: CASSYLGTSVNEQFF.

As for this clone: One end of the junction fails to match germline, which may point to a read error. The rearrangement links TRBV19 to TRBJ2-3, with 12 positions matching TRBD2. Germline V gene sequence: CDR1 LNHDA, CDR2 SQIVND (reference sequence). The CDR3 has 16 residues. CDR3 DNA sequence: TGTGCGAGTAAGGAACTAGCGGGGGGACCGGGCGATACGCAGTATTTT. It yields the protein CASKELAGGPGDTQYF.

The chain carries TRBV6-2 or TRBV6-3 and TRBJ1-2; D is unresolved. V lost 2 bases and J 4 bases, leaving 8 bases between the germline ends. CDR3 length: 13 amino acids. Germline loops: CDR1 MNHEY, CDR2 SVGEGT. The CDR3 reads CASSYEGAYGYTF. CDR3 DNA: TGTGCCAGCAGTTACGAAGGAGCCTATGGCTACACCTTC.

This chain connects TRBV30 to TRBJ2-1, with 12 bases aligning to TRBD2. After removal of 6 bases from V and 5 bases from J, the junction contained 17 bases not matched to a gene. CDR1 is GTSNPN, CDR2 SVGIG, per germline (reference sequence). The CDR3 is made up of 18 amino acids. This CDR3 reads CACIPLALTSGSNNEQFF. CDR3 nucleotides: TGTGCCTGTATCCCTCTTGCCTTGACTAGCGGGAGTAACAATGAGCAGTTCTTC.

The count of this clone is one. This sequence joins TRBV28 and TRBJ1-5; 7 bases align to TRBD1. Germline V lookup: CDR1 MDHEN, CDR2 SYDVKM. Trimming at V came to 5 bases and at J to 5 bases, leaving 6 bases not matched to a gene. The CDR3 length is 14 residues. The CDR3 here is CASSPGQADQPQHF. CDR3 nucleotide sequence: TGTGCCAGCAGTCCAGGACAGGCAGATCAGCCCCAGCATTTT.

This chain connects TRBV3-1 (or the pseudogene TRBV3-2) to TRBJ2-3; weak D call: TRBD2 (5 bases). Germline CDR1 is LGHDT and CDR2 is YNNKEL (reference sequence). The germline V and J ends were trimmed by 2 bases and 0 bases, with 12 bases remaining between them. The CDR3 is 16 amino acids. In DNA, the CDR3 is TGTGCCAGCAGCCAATGGCCTAGCAGAAGCACAGATACGCAGTATTTT. Translated, it gives CASSQWPSRSTDTQYF.

The V and J genes are TRBV3-1 (or the pseudogene TRBV3-2) and TRBJ1-4; TRBD1 matches at 9 bases. J was trimmed by 8 bases and V by 1 base; bases with no gene match: 8. In germline, CDR1 is LGHDT, CDR2 YNNKEL (reference sequence). The CDR3 length is 16 residues. The CDR3 nucleotides read TGTGCCAGCAGCCAAGTACCCCCCGGGACAGGGGAAAAACTGTTTTTT. It specifies CASSQVPPGTGEKLFF.

The chain uses TRBV18 and TRBJ2-3; 7 nucleotides match TRBD1. Germline values: CDR1 KGHSH, CDR2 LQKENI. The CDR3 loop spans 17 amino acids. Trimming removed 0 bases from V and 6 bases from J; junction bases left unmatched: 12. The CDR3 sequence is CASSPPVLDRVFDTQYF. CDR3 DNA sequence: TGTGCCAGCTCACCACCGGTTCTCGACAGGGTGTTCGATACGCAGTATTTT.

On this clone itself: A much bigger clone sits one base away, suggesting this may be a read error. Other DNA sequences in this specimen translate into the identical CDR3. The rearrangement links TRBV5-1 to TRBJ2-1, with TRBD2 identical over 8 bases. The CDR3 is 15 residues long. V was clipped by 4 bases and J by 3 bases; unmatched bases: 6. Looked up from germline, CDR1 is SGHRS and CDR2 is YFSETQ. CDR3: CASSPSGSSYNEQFF. CDR3 nucleotide sequence: TGCGCCAGCAGCCCCAGCGGGAGCAGCTACAATGAGCAGTTCTTC.

The chain recombines TRBV5-1 with TRBJ2-1; TRBD1 might be the D (6 bases). From germline, CDR1 is SGHRS and CDR2 YFSETQ. The CDR3 is 16 amino acids. V dropped 1 base and J dropped 4 bases, with 15 bases sitting between them. The CDR3 reads CASSLTAGDGYNEQFF. The DNA of the CDR3 is TGCGCCAGCAGCTTGACGGCAGGGGATGGGTACAATGAGCAGTTCTTC. Full variable domain (outside the CDR3, taken from reference TRBV5-1 and TRBJ2-1): KAGVTQTPRYLIKTRGQQVTLSCSPISGHRSVSWYQQTPGQGLQFLFEYFSETQRNKGNFPGRFSGRQFSNSRSEMNVSTLELGDSALYLCASSLTAGDGYNEQFFGPGTRLTVL.

This clone was seen only a few times. The rearrangement joins TRBV4-3 to TRBJ1-6, with TRBD1 as a possible D gene (6 bases). The germline gives CDR1 LGHNA, CDR2 YSLEER. The V end was cut by 2 bases, the J end by 10 bases, with 21 bases between. This CDR3 has 17 amino acids. The CDR3 is CASSQPTGPLAGSPLHF. Written as DNA, the CDR3 is TGCGCCAGCAGCCAACCCACAGGGCCCCTAGCCGGCTCACCCCTCCACTTT.

This chain connects TRBV30 to TRBJ1-3; tentatively, D is TRBD1 (5 bases). The CDR3 extends over 18 amino acids. Between the trimmed V and J ends, which lost 7 bases and 0 bases, there was a span of 25 bases. Germline loops: CDR1 GTSNPN, CDR2 SVGIG (reference sequence). CDR3 nucleotide sequence: TGTGCCTTGACTTCGGGACTCGTCGCCGGGTACTCTGGAAACACCATATATTTT. This sequence encodes CALTSGLVAGYSGNTIYF. Full variable domain (rest looked up from reference TRBV30 and TRBJ1-3): SQTIHQWPATLVQPVGSPLSLECTVEGTSNPNLYWYRQAAGRGLQLLFYSVGIGQISSEVPQNLSASRPQDRQFILSSKKLLLSDSGFYLCALTSGLVAGYSGNTIYFGEGSWLTVV.

The chain links TRBV5-1 to TRBJ2-1, with 9 bases matching TRBD2. From germline, CDR1 is SGHRS and CDR2 YFSETQ. The CDR3 is 15 amino acids. J gave up 7 bases and V 0 bases, and 5 bases lay outside the gene matches. In nucleotides, the CDR3 is TGCGCCAGCAGCTTGGAGGGGGCGGGGGGGAATGAGCAGTTCTTC. Translation: CASSLEGAGGNEQFF.